This paragraph covers one T cell receptor (beta chain) sequence. Antigen specificity is unknown. Losses at the gene ends were 4 bases for V and 6 bases for J; bases not matched to a gene: 5. This CDR3 spans 13 amino acids. Germline lookup yields CDR1 SGHTA and CDR2 FQGTGA. Assay: immunoSEQ multiplex PCR; the TCRdb copy retains only in-frame clones and omits some. The table includes roughly 120,000 clones, about 90% detected once. These data are taken from a study of T cell responses to AZD1222 COVID-19 vaccine. Study background: Both about-4-week and about-12-week second-dose recipients were combined. Study observations and caveats: Donors, mostly white British, included more females; clonal diversity was possibly underestimated. As reported, nearly half of all spike-specific TCRs target variant regions that are unmutated.

The chain is built from TRBV7-3 and TRBJ1-2; 7 nucleotides match TRBD1. This receptor was identified in an adult in good health. The material was peripheral blood, obtained on day 0 of AZD1222 vaccination. The CDR3 DNA is TGTGCCAGCAGCTACACAGGGGACGATGGCTACACCTTC. Translating it yields CASSYTGDDGYTF.